This TCR beta chain originates from a study of T-cell reconstitution after alpha-beta-depleted transplantation in children. Findings of the study overall: Surviving recipient T cells and intrathymic progenitors accounted for some patients' high TCRbeta diversity at day 60.

This clonotype occurred a few times. The antigen remains unidentified. During its preparation, the TCRbeta library received unique molecular identifiers. MiXCR, run by TCRdb on the PCR reads, gives a single entry per CDR3 protein. This repertoire shows 250,000 to 300,000 distinct CDR3 sequences, over 9% found once; its top ten account for 7.5%. The CDR3 loop spans 14 amino acids. Looked up from germline, CDR1 is KGHSH and CDR2 is LQKENI. V was pared by 1 base and J by 5 bases, with 11 bases between. The receptor comes from a boy younger than two with acute myeloid leukemia, due to receive a stem cell transplant. The chain combines TRBV18 with TRBJ1-1; possibly TRBD1 for D (6 bases). The specimen was PBMCs, collected before TCRalphabeta/CD19-depleted stem cell transplant. The CDR3 protein is CASSPREDSTEAFF. The CDR3 bases are TGTGCCAGCTCACCACGGGAGGACAGTACTGAAGCTTTCTTT.